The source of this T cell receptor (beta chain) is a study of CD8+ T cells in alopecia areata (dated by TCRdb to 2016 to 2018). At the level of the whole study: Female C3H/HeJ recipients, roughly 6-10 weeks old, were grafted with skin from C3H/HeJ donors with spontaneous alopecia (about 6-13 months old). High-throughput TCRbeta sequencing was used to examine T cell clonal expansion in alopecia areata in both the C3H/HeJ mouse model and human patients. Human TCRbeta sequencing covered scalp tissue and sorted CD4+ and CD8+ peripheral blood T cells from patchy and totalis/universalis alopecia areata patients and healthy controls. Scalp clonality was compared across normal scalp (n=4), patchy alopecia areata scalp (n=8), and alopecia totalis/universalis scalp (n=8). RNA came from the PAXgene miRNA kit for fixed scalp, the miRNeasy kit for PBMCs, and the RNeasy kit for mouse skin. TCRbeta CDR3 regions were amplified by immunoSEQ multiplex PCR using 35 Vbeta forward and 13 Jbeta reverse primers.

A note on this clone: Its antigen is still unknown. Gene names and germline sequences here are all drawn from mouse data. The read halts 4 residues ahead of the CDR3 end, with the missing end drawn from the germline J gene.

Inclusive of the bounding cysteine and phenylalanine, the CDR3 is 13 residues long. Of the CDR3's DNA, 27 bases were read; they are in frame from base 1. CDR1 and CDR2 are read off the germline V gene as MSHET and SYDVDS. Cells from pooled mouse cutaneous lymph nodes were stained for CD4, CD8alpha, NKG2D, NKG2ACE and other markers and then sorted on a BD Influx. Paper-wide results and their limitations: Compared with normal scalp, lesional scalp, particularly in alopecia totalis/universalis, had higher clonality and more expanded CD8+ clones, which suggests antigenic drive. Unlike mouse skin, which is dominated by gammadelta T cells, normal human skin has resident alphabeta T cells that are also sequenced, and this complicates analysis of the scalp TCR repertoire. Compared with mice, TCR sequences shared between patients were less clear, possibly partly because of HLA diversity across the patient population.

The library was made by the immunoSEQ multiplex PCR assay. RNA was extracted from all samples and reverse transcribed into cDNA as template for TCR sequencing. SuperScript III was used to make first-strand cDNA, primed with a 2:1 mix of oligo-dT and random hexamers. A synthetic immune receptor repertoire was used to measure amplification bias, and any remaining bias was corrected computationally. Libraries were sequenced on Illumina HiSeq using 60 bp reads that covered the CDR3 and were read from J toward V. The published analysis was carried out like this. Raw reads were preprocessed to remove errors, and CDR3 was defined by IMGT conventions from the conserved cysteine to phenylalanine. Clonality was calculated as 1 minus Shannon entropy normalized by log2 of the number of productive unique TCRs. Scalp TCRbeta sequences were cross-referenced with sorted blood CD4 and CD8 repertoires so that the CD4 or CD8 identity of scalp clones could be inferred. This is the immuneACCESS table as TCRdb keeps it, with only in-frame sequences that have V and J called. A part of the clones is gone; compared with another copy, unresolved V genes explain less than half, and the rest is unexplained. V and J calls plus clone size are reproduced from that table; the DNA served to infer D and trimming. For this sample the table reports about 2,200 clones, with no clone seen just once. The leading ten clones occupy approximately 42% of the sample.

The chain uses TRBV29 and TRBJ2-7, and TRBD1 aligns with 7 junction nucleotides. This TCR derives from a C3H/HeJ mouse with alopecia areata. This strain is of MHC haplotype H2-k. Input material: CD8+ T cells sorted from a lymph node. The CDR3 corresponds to CASSFGRGYEQYF. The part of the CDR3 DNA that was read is TGTGCTAGCAGTTTCGGCAGGGGGTAT.